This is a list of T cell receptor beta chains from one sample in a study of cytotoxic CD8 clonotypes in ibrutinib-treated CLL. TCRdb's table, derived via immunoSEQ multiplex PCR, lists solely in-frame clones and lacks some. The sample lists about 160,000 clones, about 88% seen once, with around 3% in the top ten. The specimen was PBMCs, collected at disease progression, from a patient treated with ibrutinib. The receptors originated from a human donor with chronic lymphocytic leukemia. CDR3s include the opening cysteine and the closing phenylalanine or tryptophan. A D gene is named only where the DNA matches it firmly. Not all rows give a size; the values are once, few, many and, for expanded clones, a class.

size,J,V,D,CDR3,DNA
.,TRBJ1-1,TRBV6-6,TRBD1,CASSTIQGVNTEAFF,TGTGCCAGCAGTACCATACAGGGGGTGAACACTGAAGCTTTCTTT
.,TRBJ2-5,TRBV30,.,CAWTVRVQETQYF,TGTGCCTGGACGGTCAGGGTCCAAGAGACCCAGTACTTC
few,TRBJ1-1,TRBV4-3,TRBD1,CASSQDRDGTEAFF,TGCGCCAGCAGCCAGGACAGGGATGGCACTGAAGCTTTCTTT
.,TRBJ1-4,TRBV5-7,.,CASSLEGRGISRANEKLFF,TGTGCCAGCAGCTTGGAGGGCCGGGGCATATCTCGGGCTAATGAAAAACTGTTTTTT
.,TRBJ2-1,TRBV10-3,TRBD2,CAISAGGGIDEQFF,TGTGCCATCAGTGCCGGGGGGGGAATAGATGAGCAGTTCTTC
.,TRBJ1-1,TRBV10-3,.,CAISDVPRAEAFF,TGTGCCATCAGTGATGTCCCTCGTGCTGAAGCTTTCTTT
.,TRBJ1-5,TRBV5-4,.,CASSMGGDQPQHF,TGTGCCAGCAGCATGGGGGGGGATCAGCCCCAGCATTTT
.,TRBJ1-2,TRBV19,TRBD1,CASSSGTGAGYTF,TGTGCCAGTAGTTCCGGGACAGGGGCTGGCTACACCTTC
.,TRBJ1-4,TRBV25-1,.,CASSESGRAGLEKLFF,TGTGCCAGCAGTGAATCAGGCAGGGCGGGACTTGAAAAACTGTTTTTT
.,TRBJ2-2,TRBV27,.,CASSKGAGNTGELFF,TGTGCCAGCAGTAAAGGCGCAGGGAACACCGGGGAGCTGTTTTTT
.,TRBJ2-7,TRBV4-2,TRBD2,CASSQATSIGSYEQYF,TGTGCCAGCAGCCAGGCGACTAGCATTGGGTCCTACGAGCAGTACTTC
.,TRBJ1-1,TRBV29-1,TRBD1,CSVADRGLEAFF,TGCAGCGTTGCCGACAGGGGCCTTGAAGCTTTCTTT
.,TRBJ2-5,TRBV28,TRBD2,CASSFQAGAAETQYF,TGTGCCAGCAGTTTCCAAGCGGGGGCCGCGGAGACCCAGTACTTC
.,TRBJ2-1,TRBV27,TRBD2,CASSPTSGRSNEQFF,TGTGCCAGCAGCCCGACTAGCGGGAGATCCAATGAGCAGTTCTTC
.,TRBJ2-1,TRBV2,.,CASRDRGLGPQGQFF,TGTGCCAGCAGGGACCGGGGCCTCGGCCCGCAGGGGCAGTTCTTC